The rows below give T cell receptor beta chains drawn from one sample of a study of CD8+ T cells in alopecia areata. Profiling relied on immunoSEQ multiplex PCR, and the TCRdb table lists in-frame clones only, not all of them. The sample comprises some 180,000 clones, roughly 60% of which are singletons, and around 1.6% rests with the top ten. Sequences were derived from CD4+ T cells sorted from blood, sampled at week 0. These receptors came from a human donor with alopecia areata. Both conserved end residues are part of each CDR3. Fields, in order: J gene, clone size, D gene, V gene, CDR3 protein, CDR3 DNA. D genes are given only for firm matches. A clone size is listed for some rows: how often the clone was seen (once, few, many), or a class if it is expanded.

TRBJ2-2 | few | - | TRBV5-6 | CASSPGTILTGELFF | TGTGCCAGCAGCCCCGGGACAATCCTCACCGGGGAGCTGTTTTTT
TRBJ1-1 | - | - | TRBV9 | CASSPQGRVTEAFF | TGTGCCAGCAGCCCCCAGGGGCGGGTCACTGAAGCTTTCTTT
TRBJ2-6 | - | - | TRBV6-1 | CASSEATTIVAYPGANVLTF | TGTGCCAGCAGTGAAGCAACGACTATTGTTGCCTACCCTGGGGCCAACGTCCTGACTTTC
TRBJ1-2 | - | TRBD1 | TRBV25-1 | CASSGEPDREISYGYTF | TGTGCCAGCAGTGGGGAGCCGGACAGGGAGATTTCCTATGGCTACACCTTC
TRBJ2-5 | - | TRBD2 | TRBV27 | CASSRRTSLRQETQYF | TGTGCCAGCAGTCGCAGGACTAGCTTAAGGCAAGAGACCCAGTACTTC
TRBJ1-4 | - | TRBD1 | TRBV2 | CASSARQGAGVSSEKLFF | TGTGCCAGCAGTGCGCGTCAGGGGGCAGGGGTTTCGAGTGAAAAACTGTTTTTT
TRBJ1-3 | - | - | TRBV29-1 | CSVTGGLGFSGNTIYF | TGCAGCGTTACCGGAGGGCTCGGATTCTCTGGAAACACCATATATTTT
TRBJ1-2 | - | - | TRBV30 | CAWSRNTGYTF | TGTGCCTGGAGTCGCAACACGGGCTACACCTTC
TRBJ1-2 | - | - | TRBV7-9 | CASSLLPGYTF | TGTGCCAGCAGCTTACTACCTGGCTACACCTTC
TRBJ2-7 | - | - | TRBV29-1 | CSVVVLSEQYF | TGCAGCGTTGTGGTCCTCTCCGAGCAGTACTTC
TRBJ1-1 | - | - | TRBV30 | CAWSRGEAFF | TGTGCCTGGAGTAGGGGTGAAGCTTTCTTT
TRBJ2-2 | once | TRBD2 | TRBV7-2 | CASRPGLAGGPNTGELFF | TGTGCCAGCAGACCGGGACTAGCGGGGGGGCCTAACACCGGGGAGCTGTTTTTT
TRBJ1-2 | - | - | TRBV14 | CASSPTHPYGYTF | TGTGCCAGCAGCCCGACCCACCCGTATGGCTACACCTTC
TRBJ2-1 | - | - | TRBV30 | CAWSVHFGTRVSDEQFF | TGTGCCTGGAGTGTCCATTTTGGGACCCGTGTTTCCGATGAGCAGTTCTTC
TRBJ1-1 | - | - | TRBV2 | CASSGGQGTTEAFF | TGTGCCAGCAGTGGTGGGCAGGGGACCACTGAAGCTTTCTTT
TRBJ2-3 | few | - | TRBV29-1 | CSVEGRYTDTQYF | TGCAGCGTTGAAGGGCGGTACACAGATACGCAGTATTTT
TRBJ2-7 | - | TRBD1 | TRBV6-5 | CASGQGPSYEQYF | TGTGCCAGCGGACAGGGTCCGTCCTACGAGCAGTACTTC
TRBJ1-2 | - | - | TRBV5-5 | CASSLRSDNYGYTF | TGTGCCAGCAGCTTGCGTTCAGATAACTATGGCTACACCTTC
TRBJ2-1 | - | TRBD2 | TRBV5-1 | CASRTSGSYNEQFF | TGCGCCAGCAGGACTAGCGGTTCCTACAATGAGCAGTTCTTC
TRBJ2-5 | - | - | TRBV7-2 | CASSLAGGRDETQYF | TGTGCCAGCAGCTTAGCGGGGGGGCGGGATGAGACCCAGTACTTC
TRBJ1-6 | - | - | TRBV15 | CATSGGPNSPLHF | TGTGCCACCAGCGGCGGGCCAAATTCACCCCTCCACTTT
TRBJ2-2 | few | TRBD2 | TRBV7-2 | CASSSPVLAGNTGELFF | TGTGCCAGCAGCTCCCCGGTGCTAGCGGGAAACACCGGGGAGCTGTTTTTT